This entry is about one T cell receptor (beta chain). An even split of each subset's genomic DNA across several immunoSEQ plates was performed. Sorted-subset replicate PCRs used about 0.2 ug of genomic DNA. This amount corresponded to 33,000 or so T cell genomes. Per the original methods: Filtering differed since immunoSEQ provided only junctions, with no quality scores. The method was immunoSEQ multiplex PCR; TCRdb's version includes in-frame clones alone and lacks a portion of them. D and trimming were read from the DNA, whereas the V and J calls and clone size are those reported in that table. The repertoire holds around 2.1 million clones, about 94% seen once, with approximately 0.13% in the top ten. V dropped 2 bases and J dropped 4; count of bases not matched to a gene: 11. The germline CDR1 and CDR2 sequences are MNHNS and SASEGT. CDR3 length: 18 amino acids. This specimen comes from a study of shared clonotypes between healthy human individuals.

The receptor comes from a man between 18 and 29 years old in good health. The chain joins TRBV6-1 to TRBJ2-6, with 7 bases lining up with TRBD1. Input material: naive CD4+ T cells sorted from blood. Noted subset: CD45RA+ positively selected. Here the CDR3 reads CASSEIGRTGAGANVLTF. CDR3 in DNA: TGTGCCAGCAGTGAAATTGGCCGAACAGGGGCCGGGGCCAACGTCCTGACTTTC.